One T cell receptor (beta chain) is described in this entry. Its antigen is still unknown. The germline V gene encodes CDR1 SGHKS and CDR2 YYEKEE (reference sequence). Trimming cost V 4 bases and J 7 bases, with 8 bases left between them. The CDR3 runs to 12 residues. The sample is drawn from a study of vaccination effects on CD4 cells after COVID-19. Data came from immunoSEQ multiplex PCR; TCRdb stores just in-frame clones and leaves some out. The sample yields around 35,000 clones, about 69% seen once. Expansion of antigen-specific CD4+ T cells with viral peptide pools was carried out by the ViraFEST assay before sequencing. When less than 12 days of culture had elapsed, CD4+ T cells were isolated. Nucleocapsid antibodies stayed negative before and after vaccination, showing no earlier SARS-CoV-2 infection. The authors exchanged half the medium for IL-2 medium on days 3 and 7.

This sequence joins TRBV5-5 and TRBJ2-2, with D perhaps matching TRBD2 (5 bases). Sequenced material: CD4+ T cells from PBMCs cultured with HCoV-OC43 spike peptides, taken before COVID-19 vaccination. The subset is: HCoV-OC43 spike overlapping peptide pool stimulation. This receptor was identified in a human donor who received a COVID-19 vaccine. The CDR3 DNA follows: TGTGCCAGCAGCCCCCGGGACGGGGAGCTGTTTTTT. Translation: CASSPRDGELFF. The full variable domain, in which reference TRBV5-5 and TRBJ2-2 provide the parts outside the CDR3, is DAGVTQSPTHLIKTRGQQVTLRCSPISGHKSVSWYQQVLGQGPQFIFQYYEKEERGRGNFPDRFSARQFPNYSSELNVNALLLGDSALYLCASSPRDGELFFGEGSRLTVL.